This TCR beta chain was recovered during a study of blood T cell repertoires in COVID-19. Study in general: The United States, Italy and Spain supplied acute and convalescent COVID-19 samples. PBMCs, B-cell-depleted T cells, or T cells were the source of the cDNA or gDNA that made up the material.

Germline lookup yields CDR1 KGHDR and CDR2 SFDVKD. The CDR3 consists of 16 residues. V lost 2 bases to trimming and J lost 2 bases; unmatched junction nucleotides: 1. As originally analysed: Reference gene primer amplification yielded estimated nucleated cell counts. Produced via immunoSEQ multiplex PCR; TCRdb's table is partial and in-frame only. The V and J calls and clone size come from that table; D and trimming were worked out from the DNA. Found here are about 74,000 clones, 88% of them singletons; the top ten hold roughly 1.9%. The chain has TRBV24-1 and TRBJ1-3; 11 nucleotides align to TRBD1. This receptor was identified in a woman of 80 years or more with active or convalescent COVID-19. Sequencing used peripheral blood. CDR3: CATSDSDRGPGNTIYF. The CDR3 bases are TGTGCCACCAGTGATTCGGACAGGGGGCCTGGAAACACCATATATTTT.